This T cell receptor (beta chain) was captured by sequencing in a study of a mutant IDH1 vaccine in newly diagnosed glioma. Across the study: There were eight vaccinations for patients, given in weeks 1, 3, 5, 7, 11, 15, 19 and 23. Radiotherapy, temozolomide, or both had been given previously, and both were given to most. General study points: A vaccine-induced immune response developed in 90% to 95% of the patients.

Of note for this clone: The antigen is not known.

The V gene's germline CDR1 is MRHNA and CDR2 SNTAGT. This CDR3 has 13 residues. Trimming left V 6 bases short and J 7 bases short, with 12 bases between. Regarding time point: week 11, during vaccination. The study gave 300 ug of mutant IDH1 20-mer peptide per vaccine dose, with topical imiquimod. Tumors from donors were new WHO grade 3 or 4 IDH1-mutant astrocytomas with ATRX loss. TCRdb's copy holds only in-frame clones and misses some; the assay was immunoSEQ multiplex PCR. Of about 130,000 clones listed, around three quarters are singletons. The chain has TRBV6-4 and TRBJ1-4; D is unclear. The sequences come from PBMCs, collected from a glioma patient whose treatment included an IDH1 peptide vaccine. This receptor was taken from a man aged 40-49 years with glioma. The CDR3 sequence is CASSPETSEKLFF. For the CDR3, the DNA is TGTGCCAGCAGCCCGGAGACTTCTGAAAAACTGTTTTTT.